The present entry profiles one TCR beta chain with its context. The table came from immunoSEQ multiplex PCR; TCRdb's copy has only in-frame clones and leaves some out. The data contain about 280,000 clones, around 84% of them singletons. The sample originates from a study of blood T cell repertoires in COVID-19. This CDR3 spans 14 amino acids. Per germline, CDR1 SGHRS and CDR2 YFSETQ. Deletions cut 5 bases from V and 1 base from J, with 12 bases between. The rearrangement uses TRBV5-1 and TRBJ1-1; D perhaps matches TRBD1 (5 bases). This receptor was identified in a woman aged 50 to 60 who had recovered from COVID-19. Sequenced input: PBMCs or T cells enriched from blood (not recorded which). The CDR3 region has the DNA TGCGCCAGCAGTCAGGGTACAACGAACACTGAAGCTTTCTTT. This translates into CASSQGTTNTEAFF.